This is a list of T cell receptor beta chains from one sample in a study of T cell responses to AZD1222 COVID-19 vaccine. The data were produced by immunoSEQ multiplex PCR, yet TCRdb's version contains in-frame clones alone and is incomplete. The sample carries just over 150,000 clones, around 87% recorded once. The material sequenced was peripheral blood, taken 28 days after the second AZD1222 dose. These receptors came from an adult who received the AZD1222 COVID-19 vaccine. Each CDR3 is given with its conserved first and last residue. The D gene is left open where the match is weak. Some rows mark clone size as missing; the rest say once, few, many or name a class of expanded clone.

v_call: TRBV3-1/TRBV3-2; j_call: TRBJ2-5; clone_size: -; d_call: -; cdr3_aa: CASSPFGPQETQYF; cdr3_nt: TGTGCCAGCAGCCCATTCGGACCCCAAGAGACCCAGTACTTC
v_call: TRBV7-8; j_call: TRBJ1-4; clone_size: once; d_call: -; cdr3_aa: CASSLVREKLFF; cdr3_nt: TGTGCCAGCAGCTTAGTGAGGGAAAAACTGTTTTTT
v_call: TRBV5-5; j_call: TRBJ1-5; clone_size: -; d_call: TRBD1; cdr3_aa: CASSLPGQGAEYSNQPQHF; cdr3_nt: TGTGCCAGCAGCTTGCCGGGACAGGGGGCTGAATATAGCAATCAGCCCCAGCATTTT
v_call: TRBV6-6; j_call: TRBJ2-7; clone_size: -; d_call: -; cdr3_aa: CASNPRNRESYEQYF; cdr3_nt: TGTGCCAGCAACCCCCGGAACAGGGAGTCCTACGAGCAGTACTTC
v_call: TRBV19; j_call: TRBJ2-6; clone_size: -; d_call: -; cdr3_aa: CASSMDRGGAGANVLTF; cdr3_nt: TGTGCCAGTAGTATGGACCGGGGCGGGGCCGGGGCCAACGTCCTGACTTTC
v_call: TRBV19; j_call: TRBJ1-2; clone_size: -; d_call: -; cdr3_aa: CASNVKGTYGYTF; cdr3_nt: TGTGCCAGTAATGTGAAAGGTACCTATGGCTACACCTTC
v_call: TRBV7-6; j_call: TRBJ1-4; clone_size: -; d_call: -; cdr3_aa: CASSLEQGGDEKLFF; cdr3_nt: TGTGCCAGCAGCTTAGAGCAGGGAGGGGATGAAAAACTGTTTTTT
v_call: TRBV7-9; j_call: TRBJ1-1; clone_size: -; d_call: TRBD1; cdr3_aa: CASSRRQGGEAFF; cdr3_nt: TGTGCCAGCAGCCGAAGACAGGGGGGCGAAGCTTTCTTT
v_call: TRBV15; j_call: TRBJ2-5; clone_size: -; d_call: -; cdr3_aa: CATSRDRGVQYF; cdr3_nt: TGTGCCACCAGCAGAGATCGAGGGGTCCAGTACTTC
v_call: TRBV6-5; j_call: TRBJ2-7; clone_size: -; d_call: TRBD1; cdr3_aa: CASSIWDRGRDEQYF; cdr3_nt: TGTGCCAGCAGTATCTGGGACAGGGGGCGCGACGAGCAGTACTTC
v_call: TRBV5-1; j_call: TRBJ2-2; clone_size: -; d_call: -; cdr3_aa: CASSLAGVHSTGELFF; cdr3_nt: TGCGCCAGCAGCTTGGCAGGGGTCCATAGCACCGGGGAGCTGTTTTTT
v_call: TRBV20-1; j_call: TRBJ1-2; clone_size: -; d_call: -; cdr3_aa: CSVPREGGYTF; cdr3_nt: TGCAGTGTCCCGAGGGAGGGTGGCTACACCTTC
v_call: TRBV5-4; j_call: TRBJ2-3; clone_size: once; d_call: TRBD1; cdr3_aa: CASSSRTGSTDTQYF; cdr3_nt: TGTGCCAGCAGCTCCCGGACAGGGAGCACAGATACGCAGTATTTT
v_call: TRBV28; j_call: TRBJ1-2; clone_size: -; d_call: -; cdr3_aa: CASSSYTGGGLGYTF; cdr3_nt: TGTGCCAGCAGTTCCTACACCGGCGGGGGGCTTGGCTACACCTTC
v_call: TRBV18; j_call: TRBJ1-2; clone_size: once; d_call: -; cdr3_aa: CASSAGLVPGTTF; cdr3_nt: TGTGCCAGCTCAGCAGGACTGGTCCCCGGGACGACCTTC
v_call: TRBV10-3; j_call: TRBJ2-1; clone_size: -; d_call: -; cdr3_aa: CAISGGSSYNEQFF; cdr3_nt: TGTGCCATCAGTGGTGGGAGCTCCTACAATGAGCAGTTCTTC
v_call: TRBV19; j_call: TRBJ1-1; clone_size: -; d_call: -; cdr3_aa: CASSLLGDTEAFF; cdr3_nt: TGTGCCAGTAGTCTTCTGGGAGACACTGAAGCTTTCTTT
v_call: TRBV7-2; j_call: TRBJ2-7; clone_size: -; d_call: -; cdr3_aa: CASTTTPYEQYF; cdr3_nt: TGTGCCAGCACCACCACTCCCTACGAGCAGTACTTC
v_call: TRBV5-6; j_call: TRBJ2-7; clone_size: -; d_call: -; cdr3_aa: CASSSLGTGAYEQYF; cdr3_nt: TGTGCCAGCAGCTCGCTCGGGACGGGAGCATACGAGCAGTACTTC
v_call: TRBV28; j_call: TRBJ1-2; clone_size: -; d_call: -; cdr3_aa: CASRLGLYGYTF; cdr3_nt: TGTGCCAGCAGACTCGGACTCTATGGCTACACCTTC
v_call: TRBV2; j_call: TRBJ2-7; clone_size: few; d_call: TRBD1; cdr3_aa: CASSTQGSSYEQYF; cdr3_nt: TGTGCCAGCAGTACACAGGGGAGCTCCTACGAGCAGTACTTC
v_call: TRBV12-3/TRBV12-4; j_call: TRBJ1-2; clone_size: -; d_call: -; cdr3_aa: CASSRGAYGYTF; cdr3_nt: TGTGCCAGCAGTCGCGGGGCCTATGGCTACACCTTC
v_call: TRBV6-2/TRBV6-3; j_call: TRBJ1-5; clone_size: -; d_call: TRBD1; cdr3_aa: CASSYSSRGLNQPQHF; cdr3_nt: TGTGCCAGCAGTTACTCGTCCAGGGGGCTCAATCAGCCCCAGCATTTT
v_call: TRBV5-1; j_call: TRBJ2-1; clone_size: -; d_call: -; cdr3_aa: CASSSLQGNEQFF; cdr3_nt: TGCGCCAGCAGCTCGTTACAGGGTAATGAGCAGTTCTTC